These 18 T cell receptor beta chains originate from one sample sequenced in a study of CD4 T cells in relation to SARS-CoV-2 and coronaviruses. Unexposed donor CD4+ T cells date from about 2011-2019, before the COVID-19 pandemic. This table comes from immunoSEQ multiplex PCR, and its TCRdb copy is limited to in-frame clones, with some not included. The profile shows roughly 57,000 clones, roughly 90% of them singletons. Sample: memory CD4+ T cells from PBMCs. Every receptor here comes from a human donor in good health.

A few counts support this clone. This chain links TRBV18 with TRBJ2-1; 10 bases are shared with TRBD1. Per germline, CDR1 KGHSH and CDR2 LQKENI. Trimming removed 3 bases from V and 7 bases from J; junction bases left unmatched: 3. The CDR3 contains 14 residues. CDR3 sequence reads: CASSPGQGWNEQFF. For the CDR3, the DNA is TGTGCCAGCTCACCGGGACAGGGGTGGAATGAGCAGTTCTTC.

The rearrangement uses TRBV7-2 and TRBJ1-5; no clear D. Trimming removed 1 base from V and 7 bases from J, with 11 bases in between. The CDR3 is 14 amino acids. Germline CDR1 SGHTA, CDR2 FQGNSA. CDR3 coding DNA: TGTGCCAGCAGCTTAGGATCAGGAAGCCAGCCCCAGCATTTT. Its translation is CASSLGSGSQPQHF.

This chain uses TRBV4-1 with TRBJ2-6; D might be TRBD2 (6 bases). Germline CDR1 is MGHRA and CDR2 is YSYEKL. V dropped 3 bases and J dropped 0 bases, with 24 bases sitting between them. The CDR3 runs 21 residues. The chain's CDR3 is CASSHPNRGALLRSGANVLTF. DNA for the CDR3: TGCGCCAGCAGCCACCCTAATCGCGGGGCCTTACTACGCTCTGGGGCCAACGTCCTGACTTTC.

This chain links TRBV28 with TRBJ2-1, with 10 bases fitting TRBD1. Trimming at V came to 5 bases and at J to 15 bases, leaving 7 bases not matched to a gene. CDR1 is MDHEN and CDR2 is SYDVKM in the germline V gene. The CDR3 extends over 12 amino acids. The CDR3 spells CASSQRDRGRFF. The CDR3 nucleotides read TGTGCCAGCAGTCAGAGGGACAGGGGAAGGTTCTTC.

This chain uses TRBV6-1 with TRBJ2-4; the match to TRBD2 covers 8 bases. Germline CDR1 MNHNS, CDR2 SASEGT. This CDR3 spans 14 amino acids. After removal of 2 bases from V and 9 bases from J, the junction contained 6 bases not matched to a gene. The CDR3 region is CASSERSGSGIQYF. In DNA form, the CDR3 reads TGTGCCAGCAGTGAAAGGAGCGGGAGTGGCATTCAGTACTTC.

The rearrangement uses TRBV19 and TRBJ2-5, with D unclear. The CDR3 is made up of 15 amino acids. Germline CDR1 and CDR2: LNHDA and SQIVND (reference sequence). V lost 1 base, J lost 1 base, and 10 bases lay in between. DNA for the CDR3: TGTGCCAGTAGTATAGCCAGGCAACTCCAAGAGACCCAGTACTTC. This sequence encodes CASSIARQLQETQYF.

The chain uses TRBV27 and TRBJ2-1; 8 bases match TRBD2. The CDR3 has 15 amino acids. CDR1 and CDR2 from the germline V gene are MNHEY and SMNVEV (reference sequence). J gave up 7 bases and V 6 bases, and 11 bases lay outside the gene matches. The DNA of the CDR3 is TGTGCCAGCAGCTTCCTCGCGGGAGGAAAAAATGAGCAGTTCTTC. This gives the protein CASSFLAGGKNEQFF.

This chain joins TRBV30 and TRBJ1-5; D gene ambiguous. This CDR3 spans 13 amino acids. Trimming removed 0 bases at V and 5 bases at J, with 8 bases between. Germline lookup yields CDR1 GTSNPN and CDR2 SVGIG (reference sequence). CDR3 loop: CAWSVGGDQPQHF. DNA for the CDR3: TGTGCCTGGAGTGTGGGTGGTGATCAGCCCCAGCATTTT.

CDR3 DNA: TGCGCCAGCAGCCCGACGGGTAATGAAAAACTGTTTTTT. Protein: CASSPTGNEKLFF. The chain joins TRBV5-1 to TRBJ1-4; D is undetermined. The CDR3 covers 13 residues. Looked up from germline, CDR1 is SGHRS and CDR2 is YFSETQ. Trimming stripped 4 bases from V and 4 bases from J, with 8 bases between. The whole variable domain, filled in from reference TRBV5-1 and TRBJ1-4, reads KAGVTQTPRYLIKTRGQQVTLSCSPISGHRSVSWYQQTPGQGLQFLFEYFSETQRNKGNFPGRFSGRQFSNSRSEMNVSTLELGDSALYLCASSPTGNEKLFFGSGTQLSVL.

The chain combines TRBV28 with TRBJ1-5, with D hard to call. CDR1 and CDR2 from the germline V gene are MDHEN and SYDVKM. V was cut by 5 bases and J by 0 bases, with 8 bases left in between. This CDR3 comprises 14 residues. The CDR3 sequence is CASSPTNSNQPQHF. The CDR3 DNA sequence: TGTGCCAGCAGTCCGACCAATAGCAATCAGCCCCAGCATTTT. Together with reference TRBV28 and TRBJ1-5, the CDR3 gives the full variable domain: DVKVTQSSRYLVKRTGEKVFLECVQDMDHENMFWYRQDPGLGLRLIYFSYDVKMKEKGDIPEGYSVSREKKERFSLILESASTNQTSMYLCASSPTNSNQPQHFGDGTRLSIL.

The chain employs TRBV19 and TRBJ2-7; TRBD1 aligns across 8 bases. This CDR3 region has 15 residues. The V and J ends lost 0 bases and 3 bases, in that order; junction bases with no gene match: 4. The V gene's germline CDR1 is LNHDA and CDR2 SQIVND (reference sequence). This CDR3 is CASSIEGDRFYEQYF. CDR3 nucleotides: TGTGCCAGTAGTATAGAGGGGGACAGGTTCTACGAGCAGTACTTC.

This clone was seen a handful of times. The DNA of the CDR3 is TGCAGTGCTAGTAGGGACAATCTATATGGTCAGCCCCAGCATTTT. It codes for CSASRDNLYGQPQHF. The chain uses TRBV20-1 and TRBJ1-5; possibly TRBD1 for D (6 bases). The CDR3 spans 15 residues. CDR1 is DFQATT and CDR2 is SNEGSKA in the germline V gene (reference sequence). With 3 bases removed from V and 6 bases from J, the gap between germline ends came to 18 bases.

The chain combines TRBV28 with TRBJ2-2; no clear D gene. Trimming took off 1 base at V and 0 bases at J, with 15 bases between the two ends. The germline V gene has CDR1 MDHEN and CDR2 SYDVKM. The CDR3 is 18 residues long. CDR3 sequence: CASSLLGRSDSNTGELFF. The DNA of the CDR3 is TGTGCCAGCAGTTTATTGGGCAGGAGCGACTCGAACACCGGGGAGCTGTTTTTT.

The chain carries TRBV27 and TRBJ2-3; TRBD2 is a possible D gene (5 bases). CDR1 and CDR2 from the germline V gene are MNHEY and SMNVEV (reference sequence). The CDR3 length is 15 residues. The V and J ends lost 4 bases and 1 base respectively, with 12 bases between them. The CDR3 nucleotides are TGTGCCAGCAGTTGGCTAGCAGCCGGCACAGATACGCAGTATTTT. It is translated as CASSWLAAGTDTQYF.

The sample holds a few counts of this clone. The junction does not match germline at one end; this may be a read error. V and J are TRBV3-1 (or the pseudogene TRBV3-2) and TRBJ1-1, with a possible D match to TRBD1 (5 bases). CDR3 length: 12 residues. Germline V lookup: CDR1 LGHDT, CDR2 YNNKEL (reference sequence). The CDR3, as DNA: TGTGCCAGCAGCCATCCCCTAGGGCCGGGGGTCTTT. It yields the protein CASSHPLGPGVF.

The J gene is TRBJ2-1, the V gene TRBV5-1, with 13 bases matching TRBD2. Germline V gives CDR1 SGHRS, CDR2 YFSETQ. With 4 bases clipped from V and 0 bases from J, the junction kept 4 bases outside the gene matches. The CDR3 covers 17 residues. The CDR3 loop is CASSQTSGRYSYNEQFF. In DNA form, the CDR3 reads TGCGCCAGCAGCCAGACTAGCGGGAGGTACTCCTACAATGAGCAGTTCTTC.

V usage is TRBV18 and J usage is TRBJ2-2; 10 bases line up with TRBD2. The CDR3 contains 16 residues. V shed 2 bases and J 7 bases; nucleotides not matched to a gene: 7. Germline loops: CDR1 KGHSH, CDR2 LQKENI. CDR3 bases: TGTGCCAGCTCACCAACGTTAGGGACTAGCGTCGGGGAGCTGTTTTTT. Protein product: CASSPTLGTSVGELFF. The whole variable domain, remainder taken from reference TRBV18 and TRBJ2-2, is NAGVMQNPRHLVRRRGQEARLRCSPMKGHSHVYWYRQLPEEGLKFMVYLQKENIIDESGMPKERFSAEFPKEGPSILRIQQVVRGDSAAYFCASSPTLGTSVGELFFGEGSRLTVL.

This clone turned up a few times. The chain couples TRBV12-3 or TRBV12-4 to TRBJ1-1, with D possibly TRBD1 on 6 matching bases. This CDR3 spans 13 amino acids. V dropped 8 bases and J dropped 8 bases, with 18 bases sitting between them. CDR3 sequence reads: CASFTHGQNEAFF. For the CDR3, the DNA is TGTGCCAGCTTTACTCACGGACAGAACGAAGCTTTCTTT.